The TCR beta chain under discussion was sequenced for a study of CD8 T cells in ankylosing spondylitis. This CDR3 comprises 14 residues. The germline V gene has CDR1 SGHAT and CDR2 FQNNGV. Trimming at V came to 8 bases and at J to 1 base, leaving 2 bases not matched to a gene. Library preparation for TCR beta used quantitative 5'-RACE with molecular barcodes. TCRdb reprocessed the 5' RACE reads via MiXCR and lists one record per CDR3 protein. The table shows around 31,000 distinct CDR3 sequences, with around 30% occurring only once. The sequence was collected from a male donor with ankylosing spondylitis. This chain joins TRBV11-2 and TRBJ2-2; 9 nucleotides align to TRBD2. The sequencing sample was made of synovial fluid, either unsorted or a sorted T cell fraction (not recorded which). CDR3 region: CASFSGRNTGELFF. CDR3 DNA sequence: TGTGCCAGCTTTAGCGGGAGGAACACCGGGGAGCTGTTTTTT. Variable domain in full (rest from reference TRBV11-2 and TRBJ2-2): EAGVAQSPRYKIIEKRQSVAFWCNPISGHATLYWYQQILGQGPKLLIQFQNNGVVDDSQLPKDRFSAERLKGVDSTLKIQPAKLEDSAVYLCASFSGRNTGELFFGEGSRLTVL.